This paragraph reports one TCR beta chain. The data were taken from a study of T cell changes during pregnancy in multiple sclerosis. Some clones are missing from TCRdb's copy, which holds only in-frame ones; the method was immunoSEQ multiplex PCR. This table has about 43,000 clones, roughly 90% appearing once. Germline V gene sequence: CDR1 MDHEN, CDR2 SYDVKM. CDR3 length: 15 residues. V lost 5 bases to trimming and J lost 3 bases, with 17 bases between them. The V gene is TRBV28, the J gene TRBJ2-7, with D possibly TRBD1 on 6 matching bases. The receptor was derived from a female donor in good health, enrolled as a control in a pregnancy study. The source was peripheral blood, collected in the second trimester of pregnancy. Here the CDR3 reads CASSTRQDLLYEQYF. The CDR3 bases are TGTGCCAGCAGTACACGACAGGACCTGCTCTACGAGCAGTACTTC.